This TCR beta chain originates from a study of early T cells in non-severe SARS-CoV-2 infection. Using its own MiXCR run on the 5' RACE reads, TCRdb lists one record per CDR3 protein. Among about 35,000 distinct CDR3 sequences listed, about 4.5% were seen once. This CDR3 is built from 12 residues. Germline CDR1 reads DFQATT; CDR2 reads SNEGSKA (reference sequence). V lost 5 bases to trimming and J lost 4 bases; unmatched junction nucleotides: 3. This clonotype was seen many times. The chain employs TRBV20-1 and TRBJ1-2, with TRBD1 matching 8 bases. The source material was whole blood. The source of this sequence is an adult who was a healthcare worker with PCR-confirmed SARS-CoV-2 infection or an uninfected control (not recorded which). Here the CDR3 DNA reads TGCAGTGCTGCTGGACAGGGCTATGGCTACACCTTC. This encodes CSAAGQGYGYTF.